A single sample is the source of the 21 T cell receptor beta chains below, sequenced in a study of blood T cell repertoires in COVID-19 (dated by TCRdb to 2020 to 2022). The method was the immunoSEQ multiplex PCR assay. TCRdb took over this immuneACCESS table, retaining in-frame rearrangements with V and J assigned. Such tables are incomplete; in checked studies, under half of the missing clones stem from an unresolved V gene, and the remainder is unexplained. The sample table contains more than 50,000 clones; only one count was recorded for around four fifths of them. The ten largest clones take up 14% of the sample. Sequenced input: peripheral blood. These receptor sequences come from a woman between 70 and 85 years old with acute or convalescent COVID-19.

The V and J genes are TRBV5-6 and TRBJ2-7; 7 bases are shared with TRBD1. J gave up 4 bases and V 3 bases, and 7 bases lay outside the gene matches. The CDR3 covers 14 residues. Germline CDR1 reads SGHDT; CDR2 reads YYEEEE. In DNA form, the CDR3 reads TGTGCCAGCAGCTCTAGACAGGGCGCATACGAGCAGTACTTC. It is translated as CASSSRQGAYEQYF.

This chain links TRBV24-1 with TRBJ2-5; TRBD1 matches 9 bases. Unmatched junction bases numbered 6, after V lost 4 bases and J lost 7 bases. This CDR3 comprises 14 residues. Germline CDR1 KGHDR, CDR2 SFDVKD. In nucleotides, the CDR3 is TGTGCCACCAGTGACCGGACAGGGGCTGGGACCCAGTACTTC. Translation: CATSDRTGAGTQYF.

The chain recombines TRBV2 with TRBJ2-1, with D possibly being TRBD2 (6 bases). The CDR3 has 13 residues. Germline values: CDR1 SNHLY, CDR2 FYNNEI. Trimming stripped 4 bases from V and 15 bases from J, with 19 bases between. CDR3 loop: CASSGGTAPGGFF. CDR3 DNA sequence: TGTGCCAGCAGTGGGGGGACCGCACCCGGGGGGTTCTTC.

This clone appeared a single time. The chain uses TRBV7-9 and TRBJ1-2; D gene unclear. This CDR3 has 15 residues. The ends were cut back, 0 bases at V and 5 bases at J, with 13 bases in the middle. Germline V gives CDR1 SEHNR, CDR2 FQNEAQ (reference sequence). The CDR3 DNA is TGTGCCAGCAGCTTAGCACCCGGGATGATTTATGGCTACACCTTC. Its protein is CASSLAPGMIYGYTF.

This clone was seen just once. The CDR3 nucleotides read TGTGCCAGCAGCCCGAGTAGGGGGAGATTAGCTTTCTTT. Protein product: CASSPSRGRLAFF. The rearrangement links TRBV3-1 (or the pseudogene TRBV3-2) to TRBJ1-1; D perhaps matches TRBD1 (6 bases). With 4 bases removed from V and 10 bases from J, the gap between germline ends came to 16 bases. The CDR3 covers 13 residues. In germline, CDR1 is LGHDT, CDR2 YNNKEL (reference sequence).

CDR3 sequence (DNA): TGTGCCTGGAGCCCAGGGCTCAAAGCTTTCTTT. Residues: CAWSPGLKAFF. V is TRBV30 and J is TRBJ1-1; possible D gene TRBD1, 5 bases. V lost 3 bases, J lost 9 bases, and 11 bases lay in between. Germline V gene lookup returns CDR1 GTSNPN and CDR2 SVGIG (reference sequence). The length of the CDR3 is 11 residues.

This rearrangement joins TRBV29-1 to TRBJ2-2; D not certain. Germline CDR1 SQVTM, CDR2 ANQGSEA. The CDR3 contains 12 residues. Trimming stripped 6 bases from V and 1 base from J, with 6 bases between. The CDR3 here is CSVWLNTGELFF. Written as DNA, the CDR3 is TGCAGCGTATGGCTGAACACCGGGGAGCTGTTTTTT.

This clone was observed a handful of times. This sequence joins TRBV5-1 and TRBJ2-2; no firm D call. CDR3 length: 12 residues. Germline values: CDR1 SGHRS, CDR2 YFSETQ. V was trimmed by 4 bases and J by 6 bases, leaving 7 bases between them. The chain's CDR3 is CASSIMSGELFF. In DNA, the CDR3 is TGCGCCAGCAGCATCATGTCCGGGGAGCTGTTTTTT.

The rearrangement joins TRBV27 to TRBJ1-2; 7 positions match TRBD1. From germline, CDR1 is MNHEY and CDR2 SMNVEV (reference sequence). The ends lost 6 bases at V and 5 bases at J; junction bases unmatched: 6. The CDR3 sequence is 13 residues long. For the CDR3, the DNA is TGTGCCAGCAGACCTGACAGGGAGTATGGCTACACCTTC. Protein sequence: CASRPDREYGYTF.

This clone has a single count. The chain couples TRBV19 to TRBJ1-1; D is undetermined. Germline V gene data show CDR1 as LNHDA and CDR2 as SQIVND (reference sequence). The length of the CDR3 is 14 residues. Trimming shortened V by 5 bases and J by 3 bases, and 13 bases separated the two germline ends. CDR3 in amino acids: CASSPGLGDTEAFF. CDR3 nucleotide sequence: TGTGCCAGTAGTCCCGGACTTGGGGACACTGAAGCTTTCTTT.

The chain combines TRBV27 with TRBJ1-1; possibly TRBD1 for D (6 bases). CDR1 and CDR2 from the germline V gene are MNHEY and SMNVEV (reference sequence). The V end lost 6 bases, the J end lost 3 bases, and 20 bases lay between the germline ends. This CDR3 has 16 residues. DNA for the CDR3: TGTGCCAGCAGAGGCGCAAGGGGGGGGCGAGACACTGAAGCTTTCTTT. Its translation is CASRGARGGRDTEAFF.

This clone was recorded at least ten times. J is TRBJ1-6 and V is TRBV5-5, with 11 bases lining up with TRBD1. V gave up 4 bases and J gave up 9 bases; unmatched junction bases: 6. The CDR3 covers 15 residues. CDR1 is SGHKS, CDR2 YYEKEE, per germline (reference sequence). This CDR3 reads CASSLPGTGGSPLHF. The CDR3 bases are TGTGCCAGCAGCCTTCCCGGGACAGGGGGTTCACCCCTCCACTTT.

A single count supports this clone. The genes are TRBV2 and TRBJ1-4; tentatively, D is TRBD1 (6 bases). The V end lost 6 bases, the J end lost 1 base, and 9 bases lay between the germline ends. The germline V gene has CDR1 SNHLY and CDR2 FYNNEI. This CDR3 has 14 residues. CDR3 bases: TGTGCCAGCAGGGGGGACAAAACTAATGAAAAACTGTTTTTT. It translates to CASRGDKTNEKLFF. Full variable domain (remainder filled in from reference TRBV2 and TRBJ1-4): EPEVTQTPSHQVTQMGQEVILRCVPISNHLYFYWYRQILGQKVEFLVSFYNNEISEKSEIFDDQFSVERPDGSNFTLKIRSTKLEDSAMYFCASRGDKTNEKLFFGSGTQLSVL.

The J gene is TRBJ1-6, the V gene TRBV3-1 (or the pseudogene TRBV3-2); 7 bases fit TRBD1. Germline V lookup: CDR1 LGHDT, CDR2 YNNKEL (reference sequence). The CDR3 has 13 amino acids. V lost 4 bases and J lost 10; bases outside the gene matches: 4. CDR3 nucleotide sequence: TGTGCCAGCAGCCTAATACAGGGGTCACCCCTCCACTTT. It codes for CASSLIQGSPLHF.

This clone was observed once. V gene TRBV5-4 combines with J gene TRBJ1-2; a possible D gene is TRBD1 (5 bases). CDR3 length: 13 amino acids. Deletions cut 1 base from V and 7 bases from J, with 11 bases between. From germline, CDR1 is SGHNT and CDR2 YYREEE (reference sequence). This chain's CDR3 is CASSLWGESGYTF. In nucleotides, the CDR3 is TGTGCCAGCAGCTTGTGGGGGGAGAGTGGCTACACCTTC.

The chain carries TRBV6-5 and TRBJ1-6; no clear D. This CDR3 is 13 amino acids long. Germline V CDR1 and CDR2: MNHEY, SVGAGI. The V gene lost 6 bases and the J gene lost 7 bases, with 10 bases spanning the gap. This CDR3 reads CASRLGLNSPLHF. Written as DNA, the CDR3 is TGTGCCAGCAGGCTCGGACTCAATTCACCCCTCCACTTT.

The chain recombines TRBV30 with TRBJ1-2; perhaps TRBD1 as D (5 bases). V was pared by 0 bases and J by 2 bases, with 7 bases between. CDR3 length: 13 amino acids. The germline gives CDR1 GTSNPN, CDR2 SVGIG (reference sequence). Written as DNA, the CDR3 is TGTGCCTGGAGTGTCGGACACAACTATGGCTACACCTTC. Protein product: CAWSVGHNYGYTF.

Comments on this clone: Germline and junction disagree at one end, which may indicate a read error. The sample contains more than one DNA sequence encoding this CDR3. This rearrangement joins TRBV10-3 to TRBJ1-2, with 8 bases fitting TRBD1. The germline gives CDR1 ENHRY, CDR2 SYGVKD. This CDR3 has 15 amino acids. The CDR3 DNA follows: TGTGCCATCAGTGGACACAAGGACAGGGACTACGGCTACACCTTC. Translated: CAISGHKDRDYGYTF.

The table lists this clone with a count of one. The chain carries TRBV27 and TRBJ2-3; 10 bases align to TRBD2. The J segment lost 6 bases and the V segment lost 5 bases, leaving 5 bases of the junction unmatched. The CDR3 loop spans 14 amino acids. CDR1 and CDR2 from the germline V gene are MNHEY and SMNVEV (reference sequence). The CDR3 protein is CASSTSGGVDTQYF. The CDR3 DNA follows: TGTGCCAGCAGTACAAGCGGGGGGGTGGATACGCAGTATTTT.

This clone has a single count. The V gene is TRBV7-4, the J gene TRBJ2-1; 8 nucleotides match TRBD1. In germline, CDR1 is SGHVT, CDR2 SQSDAQ. The CDR3 is made up of 17 amino acids. The V segment lost 2 bases and the J segment 3 bases; nucleotides outside the gene matches: 9. In DNA, the CDR3 is TGTGCCAGCAGCTTAAGTCCGCAGGACAGGGTCTACAATGAGCAGTTCTTC. This translates into CASSLSPQDRVYNEQFF.

The V call is TRBV5-1, the J call TRBJ2-5; perhaps TRBD1 as D (5 bases). The V end was cut by 0 bases, the J end by 1 base, with 7 bases between. The CDR3 extends over 14 amino acids. Germline V gene lookup returns CDR1 SGHRS and CDR2 YFSETQ. The CDR3: CASSLAGAQETQYF. The CDR3 region has the DNA TGCGCCAGCAGCTTGGCTGGGGCCCAAGAGACCCAGTACTTC.